Below are 21 T cell receptor beta chains sequenced from a single sample in a study of T cell responses to AZD1222 COVID-19 vaccine. Sequencing used immunoSEQ multiplex PCR; TCRdb keeps in-frame clones, though not all of them. The profile shows 90,000 to 110,000 clones, more than 70% of them singletons. The material sequenced was peripheral blood, taken on day 0 of AZD1222 vaccination. These receptors all come from an adult in good health.

This sequence joins TRBV6-5 and TRBJ1-3; no clear D gene. Per germline, CDR1 MNHEY and CDR2 SVGAGI. Trimming left V 5 bases short and J 0 bases short, with 8 bases between. CDR3 length: 14 residues. In DNA form, the CDR3 reads TGTGCCAGCAGTCCTACAGTCTCTGGAAACACCATATATTTT. Amino acids: CASSPTVSGNTIYF.

V and J are TRBV5-4 and TRBJ2-1; 7 bases are a match to TRBD1. Trimming took 3 bases from V and 5 from J; bases not matched to a gene: 8. The CDR3 is 15 amino acids. Germline CDR1 reads SGHNT; CDR2 reads YYREEE (reference sequence). This CDR3 is CASSSPGGKNNEQFF. CDR3 nucleotide sequence: TGTGCCAGCAGCTCCCCAGGGGGTAAGAACAATGAGCAGTTCTTC.

The chain carries TRBV19 and TRBJ2-5; 8 positions agree with TRBD1. The CDR3 is 14 amino acids. Losses at the gene ends were 4 bases for V and 5 bases for J; bases not matched to a gene: 6. The germline CDR1 and CDR2 sequences are LNHDA and SQIVND (reference sequence). CDR3 DNA: TGTGCCAGTAGTAGAGGCAGGGGGCTGGAGACCCAGTACTTC. Its translation: CASSRGRGLETQYF.

The chain recombines TRBV5-6 with TRBJ2-7; TRBD2 aligns across 9 bases. The CDR3 extends over 15 amino acids. CDR1 is SGHDT, CDR2 YYEEEE, per germline. V trimming: 5 bases; J trimming: 2 bases; junction bases outside the gene matches: 8. This CDR3 is CASRGAGGNPYEQYF. CDR3 nucleotide sequence: TGTGCCAGCAGGGGAGCGGGGGGAAATCCCTACGAGCAGTACTTC. The full variable domain, in which reference TRBV5-6 and TRBJ2-7 provide the parts outside the CDR3, is DAGVTQSPTHLIKTRGQQVTLRCSPKSGHDTVSWYQQALGQGPQFIFQYYEEEERQRGNFPDRFSGHQFPNYSSELNVNALLLGDSALYLCASRGAGGNPYEQYFGPGTRLTVT.

J is TRBJ2-5 and V is TRBV19, with D perhaps TRBD2 (5 bases). V was shortened by 1 base and J by 5 bases, with 14 bases between the two germline ends. In germline, CDR1 is LNHDA, CDR2 SQIVND (reference sequence). The CDR3 spans 15 residues. DNA of the CDR3: TGTGCCAGTAGTATAGTCCCAGGCCCGGGGGAGACCCAGTACTTC. Protein sequence: CASSIVPGPGETQYF.

The genes are TRBV7-2 and TRBJ2-5; 10 nucleotides line up with TRBD2. J was trimmed by 2 bases and V by 3 bases; bases with no gene match: 6. Germline CDR1 is SGHTA and CDR2 is FQGNSA. The CDR3 sequence is 16 residues long. The DNA for the CDR3 is TGTGCCAGCAGCTTGGAGGGAGCGGGAGGGCAAGAGACCCAGTACTTC. It specifies CASSLEGAGGQETQYF.

This clone was seen a few times. The chain couples TRBV19 to TRBJ2-1; 15 bases fit TRBD2. The V segment lost 5 bases and the J segment 0 bases; nucleotides outside the gene matches: 2. The CDR3 spans 17 residues. Per the germline V gene, CDR1 is LNHDA and CDR2 is SQIVND (reference sequence). As DNA, the CDR3 is TGTGCCAGTAGTGGGACTAGCGGGGGGTACTCCTACAATGAGCAGTTCTTC. This encodes CASSGTSGGYSYNEQFF.

The chain recombines TRBV7-2 with TRBJ2-7, with 7 bases lining up with TRBD1. Germline V gives CDR1 SGHTA, CDR2 FQGNSA. The CDR3 is 13 amino acids. V was clipped by 7 bases and J by 6 bases; unmatched bases: 9. The CDR3 nucleotides are TGTGCCAGCACCGGAACACACAGGGGCGAGCAGTACTTC. This encodes CASTGTHRGEQYF.

This clone was counted between two and nine times. The chain carries TRBV5-4 and TRBJ1-6; D might be TRBD1 (6 bases). The V gene's germline CDR1 is SGHNT and CDR2 YYREEE (reference sequence). This CDR3 spans 14 amino acids. V lost 4 bases and J lost 7, with 12 bases in between. CDR3 DNA: TGTGCCAGCAGCGAACAGGGTGTAAATTCACCCCTCCACTTT. This encodes CASSEQGVNSPLHF.

The chain joins TRBV10-3 to TRBJ1-2; D unresolved. CDR3 length: 16 amino acids. V gave up 3 bases and J gave up 6 bases, with 20 bases separating them. Germline V gene data show CDR1 as ENHRY and CDR2 as SYGVKD. The DNA of the CDR3 is TGTGCCATCAGTGAAAAAGGAGGGCCCCTCCCTGATGGCTACACCTTC. As protein: CAISEKGGPLPDGYTF.

In DNA, the CDR3 is TGTGCCAGCTCAACCAGGAACTACTATGGCTACACCTTC. Encoded protein: CASSTRNYYGYTF. This rearrangement joins TRBV18 to TRBJ1-2; D remains ambiguous. Germline values: CDR1 KGHSH, CDR2 LQKENI. This CDR3 spans 13 amino acids. The V end lost 5 bases, the J end lost 3 bases, and 10 bases lay between the germline ends.

The chain joins TRBV11-1 to TRBJ2-2; D might be TRBD1 or TRBD2, each matching 5 bases. The CDR3 has 15 amino acids. The germline V and J ends were trimmed by 5 bases and 6 bases, with 16 bases remaining between them. Germline V gene lookup returns CDR1 SGHAT and CDR2 FQDESV (reference sequence). CDR3 in amino acids: CASSPRDVWAGELFF. In DNA, the CDR3 is TGTGCCAGCAGCCCCCGGGACGTGTGGGCCGGGGAGCTGTTTTTT.

This chain uses TRBV4-1 with TRBJ1-4; no clear D gene. V was shortened by 1 base and J by 2 bases, with 11 bases between the two germline ends. The CDR3 consists of 16 residues. CDR1 and CDR2 from the germline V gene are MGHRA and YSYEKL. The CDR3 coding sequence is TGCGCCAGCAGCCAAGGTTGGACGGCCACTAATGAAAAACTGTTTTTT. The encoded protein is CASSQGWTATNEKLFF.

V and J are TRBV5-1 and TRBJ2-7; no clear D gene. V lost 0 bases and J 2 bases, leaving 9 bases between the germline ends. Germline-derived CDR1 and CDR2 are SGHRS and YFSETQ. CDR3 size: 14 residues. CDR3: CASSLDSAAYEQYV. CDR3 nucleotide sequence: TGCGCCAGCAGCTTGGATTCCGCCGCCTACGAGCAGTACGTC.

The chain employs TRBV28 and TRBJ1-1, with D uncertain. The V gene's germline CDR1 is MDHEN and CDR2 SYDVKM. Trimming removed 6 bases at V and 1 base at J, with 18 bases between. The CDR3 has 16 amino acids. The CDR3 bases are TGTGCCAGCAGCCAAACTCCGGGTGGGTCGAACACTGAAGCTTTCTTT. Encoded protein: CASSQTPGGSNTEAFF.

This clone occurred a few times. This rearrangement joins TRBV4-1 to TRBJ2-3, with D perhaps matching TRBD1 or TRBD2 (5 bases each). CDR1 and CDR2 from the germline V gene are MGHRA and YSYEKL. The CDR3 extends over 14 amino acids. V lost 2 bases and J 2 bases, leaving 8 bases between the germline ends. The chain's CDR3 is CASSQTGTTDTQYF. In nucleotides, the CDR3 is TGCGCCAGCAGCCAAACCGGGACCACAGATACGCAGTATTTT.

The chain joins TRBV5-1 to TRBJ2-1; 13 nucleotides agree with TRBD2. CDR3 length equals 15 residues. The germline gives CDR1 SGHRS, CDR2 YFSETQ. V shed 4 bases and J 7 bases; nucleotides not matched to a gene: 5. CDR3 amino acids: CASSGGLAGTNEQFF. The CDR3 bases are TGCGCCAGCAGCGGGGGACTAGCGGGGACTAATGAGCAGTTCTTC.

The V gene is TRBV29-1, the J gene TRBJ2-3; 8 positions agree with TRBD1. Germline V gene data show CDR1 as SQVTM and CDR2 as ANQGSEA. The CDR3 is made up of 15 amino acids. The trim removed 4 bases at V and 4 bases at J, leaving 10 bases unmatched. The DNA for the CDR3 is TGCAGCGTTGGCGACAGGGGCTTGAGGGCAGATACGCAGTATTTT. Translated: CSVGDRGLRADTQYF.

This clone appeared a single time. This chain links TRBV3-1 (or the pseudogene TRBV3-2) with TRBJ1-1; TRBD1 might be the D (5 bases). CDR3 length equals 17 residues. Germline loops: CDR1 LGHDT, CDR2 YNNKEL (reference sequence). V shed 4 bases and J shed 0 bases, with 18 bases lying between them. CDR3 region: CASSPWGGVTMNTEAFF. CDR3 sequence (DNA): TGTGCCAGCAGCCCATGGGGAGGGGTTACAATGAACACTGAAGCTTTCTTT.

The rearrangement uses TRBV5-1 and TRBJ1-6, with a possible D match to TRBD1 (6 bases). This CDR3 is built from 21 residues. CDR1 is SGHRS and CDR2 is YFSETQ in the germline V gene. V was cut by 4 bases and J by 0 bases, with 26 bases left in between. The CDR3 region has the DNA TGCGCCAGCAGCCCTATTCGCGGTCAGGGGTTCAGTGACTCCTATAATTCACCCCTCCACTTT. This gives the protein CASSPIRGQGFSDSYNSPLHF.

V is TRBV7-2 and J is TRBJ1-2; maybe TRBD1 (5 bases). V was trimmed by 3 bases and J by 7 bases, leaving 12 bases between them. Germline CDR1 is SGHTA and CDR2 is FQGNSA. This CDR3 has 13 residues. Here the CDR3 reads CASSFLGASGYTF. CDR3 nucleotides: TGTGCCAGCAGCTTTTTAGGGGCGAGTGGCTACACCTTC.